One sample yielded the 29 T cell receptor beta chains listed below, sequenced in a study of response to subunit inactivated influenza vaccine. Using its own MiXCR run on the RT-PCR reads, TCRdb lists one record per CDR3 protein. In the table there are some 300,000 distinct CDR3 sequences, about 20% of which are singletons. Sequencing used PBMCs from blood, obtained approximately 20 months after vaccination. Source of these receptors: a man aged 50-75 years who received an inactivated influenza vaccine.

The chain employs TRBV3-1 and TRBJ2-2, with a possible D match to TRBD2 (7 bases). CDR3 size: 14 residues. CDR1 is LGHDT and CDR2 is YNNKEL in the germline V gene (reference sequence). Deletions cut 3 bases from V and 4 bases from J, with 9 bases between. CDR3 nucleotide sequence: TGTGCCAGCAGCCACGGGGGGCCCACCGGGGAGCTGTTTTTT. Translation gives CASSHGGPTGELFF.

This chain connects TRBV27 to TRBJ2-1; 8 bases are a match to TRBD1. CDR3 length: 15 residues. The V gene end was trimmed by 3 bases and the J gene end by 3 bases; junction bases not matched to a gene: 4. The germline gives CDR1 MNHEY, CDR2 SMNVEV (reference sequence). Here the CDR3 reads CASSFEGQVYNEQFF. CDR3 sequence (DNA): TGTGCCAGCAGTTTCGAGGGACAGGTCTACAATGAGCAGTTCTTC.

This clonotype was seen ten or more times. V usage is TRBV28 and J usage is TRBJ1-4, with 7 bases lining up with TRBD1. The CDR3 has 16 residues. V was clipped by 3 bases and J by 8 bases; unmatched bases: 12. Germline values: CDR1 MDHEN, CDR2 SYDVKM. Written as DNA, the CDR3 is TGTGCCAGCAGTTTGTCCGAGACAGGGATTGCGGAAAAACTGTTTTTT. It specifies CASSLSETGIAEKLFF.

The chain is built from TRBV5-1 and TRBJ1-1; no reliable D call. The CDR3 totals 15 residues. Trimming removed 0 bases at V and 0 bases at J, with 9 bases between. Germline V CDR1 and CDR2: SGHRS, YFSETQ. CDR3 nucleotide sequence: TGCGCCAGCAGCTTGGTGTACGGGGTGAACACTGAAGCTTTCTTT. It translates to CASSLVYGVNTEAFF.

The table lists this clonotype with a few counts. This rearrangement joins TRBV7-8 to TRBJ1-4; unclear D gene. The CDR3 covers 15 residues. The germline V and J ends were trimmed by 3 bases and 5 bases, with 13 bases remaining between them. The germline V gene encodes CDR1 SGHVS and CDR2 FQNEAQ. The CDR3 here is CASSFLDGPNEKLFF. Written as DNA, the CDR3 is TGTGCCAGCAGCTTTCTTGACGGACCCAATGAAAAACTGTTTTTT.

The V and J genes are TRBV11-1 and TRBJ2-1; D gene unclear. Trimming removed 3 bases from V and 5 bases from J, with 5 bases in between. CDR1 and CDR2 (germline): SGHAT, FQDESV (reference sequence). The CDR3 totals 12 residues. The CDR3: CASSFEHNEQFF. The CDR3 DNA sequence: TGTGCCAGCAGCTTCGAACACAATGAGCAGTTCTTC.

The chain is built from TRBV5-1 and TRBJ2-5, with 7 bases fitting TRBD1. Germline CDR1 and CDR2: SGHRS and YFSETQ. V lost 7 bases, J lost 4 bases, and 7 bases stayed unmatched. The CDR3 covers 13 residues. The CDR3 DNA is TGCGCCAGCCGGGACAGTTTTGTAGAGACCCAGTACTTC. Translated: CASRDSFVETQYF.

J is TRBJ2-4 and V is TRBV20-1, with TRBD1 identical over 8 bases. V shed 6 bases and J 3 bases; nucleotides not matched to a gene: 7. Per germline, CDR1 DFQATT and CDR2 SNEGSKA (reference sequence). This CDR3 is built from 14 residues. This chain's CDR3 is CSAITGGGKNIQYF. CDR3 bases: TGCAGTGCGATTACAGGGGGAGGCAAAAACATTCAGTACTTC.

This clonotype was found many times. The V gene is TRBV30, the J gene TRBJ1-2; possible D gene TRBD1, 5 bases. Trimming shortened V by 7 bases and J by 5 bases, and 17 bases separated the two germline ends. The CDR3 extends over 13 amino acids. Germline assignment: CDR1 GTSNPN and CDR2 SVGIG (reference sequence). The CDR3 DNA follows: TGTGCCTTAAGTGAGGGGCCATGGTATGGCTACACCTTC. Amino acids: CALSEGPWYGYTF. The full variable domain, rest sourced from reference TRBV30 and TRBJ1-2, is SQTIHQWPATLVQPVGSPLSLECTVEGTSNPNLYWYRQAAGRGLQLLFYSVGIGQISSEVPQNLSASRPQDRQFILSSKKLLLSDSGFYLCALSEGPWYGYTFGSGTRLTVV.

V is TRBV5-6 and J is TRBJ2-3; D is unresolved. Germline V lookup: CDR1 SGHDT, CDR2 YYEEEE. V dropped 4 bases and J dropped 5 bases, with 8 bases sitting between them. This CDR3 region has 12 residues. The CDR3 DNA reads as TGTGCCAGCAGCCCTTTCAGAGATACGCAGTATTTT. It specifies CASSPFRDTQYF. Complete variable domain (other parts from reference TRBV5-6 and TRBJ2-3): DAGVTQSPTHLIKTRGQQVTLRCSPKSGHDTVSWYQQALGQGPQFIFQYYEEEERQRGNFPDRFSGHQFPNYSSELNVNALLLGDSALYLCASSPFRDTQYFGPGTRLTVL.

This clonotype showed up just a few times. The chain has TRBV6-2 or TRBV6-3 and TRBJ1-5, with a tentative D call TRBD1 (5 bases). CDR1 is MNHEY and CDR2 is SVGEGT in the germline V gene. The CDR3 is 17 residues long. V was trimmed by 2 bases and J by 1 base, leaving 15 bases between them. The CDR3 DNA follows: TGTGCCAGCAGTTACATCTCGGGGCGGTGGAGCAATCAGCCCCAGCATTTT. It translates to CASSYISGRWSNQPQHF.

The chain employs TRBV24-1 and TRBJ1-2; D not resolved. This CDR3 contains 12 residues. CDR1 is KGHDR and CDR2 is SFDVKD in the germline V gene. Trimming removed 4 bases at V and 11 bases at J, with 13 bases between. The CDR3 nucleotides read TGTGCCACCAGTGACCGCCTAATAGGGTACACCTTC. This encodes CATSDRLIGYTF.

This rearrangement joins TRBV20-1 to TRBJ2-3, with TRBD2 matching over 8 bases. The junction had 4 bases not matched to a gene; V was cut back by 6 bases and J by 8 bases. CDR1 DFQATT and CDR2 SNEGSKA come from the germline V gene (reference sequence). CDR3 size: 11 residues. CDR3 in amino acids: CSAILAVTQYF. DNA of the CDR3: TGCAGTGCCATACTAGCGGTTACGCAGTATTTT.

V usage is TRBV3-1 and J usage is TRBJ2-3; 7 bases map to TRBD2. The CDR3 runs to 15 residues. V gave up 4 bases and J gave up 2 bases; unmatched junction bases: 6. Germline V gene data show CDR1 as LGHDT and CDR2 as YNNKEL (reference sequence). Here the CDR3 reads CASSPSSGTTDTQYF. The CDR3 nucleotides are TGTGCCAGCAGCCCGTCTAGCGGTACCACAGATACGCAGTATTTT.

This chain connects TRBV7-2 to TRBJ2-7; 8 bases are a match to TRBD2. The V and J ends lost 5 bases and 2 bases, in that order; junction bases with no gene match: 8. CDR1 SGHTA and CDR2 FQGNSA come from the germline V gene. The CDR3 runs to 15 residues. CDR3 nucleotide sequence: TGTGCCAGCAGCCCGGGGGGTAGCGGGACCTACGAGCAGTACTTC. Its translation is CASSPGGSGTYEQYF. Filled out from reference TRBV7-2 and TRBJ2-7, the complete variable domain reads GAGVSQSPSNKVTEKGKDVELRCDPISGHTALYWYRQSLGQGLEFLIYFQGNSAPDKSGLPSDRFSAERTGGSVSTLTIQRTQQEDSAVYLCASSPGGSGTYEQYFGPGTRLTVT.

Only a few counts were recorded for this clonotype. The chain recombines TRBV6-2 or TRBV6-3 with TRBJ1-5; 10 bases map to TRBD1. Germline V gives CDR1 MNHEY, CDR2 SVGEGT. The trim removed 6 bases at V and 6 bases at J, leaving 14 bases unmatched. The CDR3 has 17 residues. Written as DNA, the CDR3 is TGTGCCAGCAGCAGGGACAGGGGAAAGTCGCAAAGTCAGCCCCAGCATTTT. Protein sequence: CASSRDRGKSQSQPQHF.

This clonotype was seen only a few times. The chain is built from TRBV15 and TRBJ2-5; the D gene could be TRBD1 or TRBD2 (6 bases each). The germline V gene has CDR1 LNHNV and CDR2 YYDKDF (reference sequence). V was pared by 3 bases and J by 2 bases, with 10 bases between. The CDR3 has 14 residues. The CDR3 here is CATSRGGQQETQYF. In DNA, the CDR3 is TGTGCCACCAGCAGGGGAGGACAGCAAGAGACCCAGTACTTC.

The V gene is TRBV3-1, the J gene TRBJ1-2; D ambiguous. V lost 0 bases and J lost 4, with 12 bases in between. This CDR3 is built from 15 residues. Germline-derived CDR1 and CDR2 are LGHDT and YNNKEL (reference sequence). The CDR3 coding sequence is TGTGCCAGCAGCCAAGATTCTCACAGACCCTATGGCTACACCTTC. Translation gives CASSQDSHRPYGYTF. The full variable domain, rest sourced from reference TRBV3-1 and TRBJ1-2, is DTAVSQTPKYLVTQMGNDKSIKCEQNLGHDTMYWYKQDSKKFLKIMFSYNNKELIINETVPNRFSPKSPDKAHLNLHINSLELGDSAVYFCASSQDSHRPYGYTFGSGTRLTVV.

Only a few counts were recorded for this clonotype. The J gene is TRBJ1-4, the V gene TRBV7-2; D is unclear. The ends were cut back, 5 bases at V and 4 bases at J, with 17 bases in the middle. The germline CDR1 and CDR2 sequences are SGHTA and FQGNSA. The length of the CDR3 is 16 residues. Here the CDR3 reads CASSQDGHGYNEKLFF. The CDR3 DNA sequence: TGTGCCAGCAGCCAGGACGGTCATGGGTATAATGAAAAACTGTTTTTT.

This clonotype was seen many times. The chain links TRBV29-1 to TRBJ1-5; D unclear. From germline, CDR1 is SQVTM and CDR2 ANQGSEA. The CDR3 loop spans 14 amino acids. V lost 4 bases to trimming and J lost 2 bases, with 12 bases between them. CDR3 coding DNA: TGCAGCGTTGGAAACGGCCAAGGCAATCAGCCCCAGCATTTT. Amino acids: CSVGNGQGNQPQHF.

This clonotype came up a few times. The chain couples TRBV5-6 to TRBJ2-5; TRBD1 matches 10 bases. This CDR3 comprises 15 residues. V lost 2 bases and J lost 5; bases outside the gene matches: 6. Germline V gene sequence: CDR1 SGHDT, CDR2 YYEEEE. The CDR3 loop reads CASSFSTGGWETQYF. DNA of the CDR3: TGTGCCAGCAGCTTTTCGACAGGGGGCTGGGAGACCCAGTACTTC.

This rearrangement joins TRBV20-1 to TRBJ2-1; 11 bases agree with TRBD2. The CDR3 sequence is 13 residues long. Unmatched junction bases numbered 5, after V lost 7 bases and J lost 6 bases. Germline V gene data show CDR1 as DFQATT and CDR2 as SNEGSKA (reference sequence). The CDR3 region has the DNA TGCAGTGTAGCGGGGGGGCCTGGCAATGAGCAGTTCTTC. As protein: CSVAGGPGNEQFF.

This clonotype was found a few times. V usage is TRBV9 and J usage is TRBJ1-3, with D perhaps TRBD1 (5 bases). V lost 2 bases to trimming and J lost 4 bases, with 13 bases between them. The CDR3 is 15 residues long. Germline CDR1 reads SGDLS; CDR2 reads YYNGEE. CDR3 residues: CASSVAPGHGNTIYF. Here the CDR3 DNA reads TGTGCCAGCAGCGTGGCGCCGGGGCACGGAAACACCATATATTTT.

CDR3 nucleotide sequence: TGTGCCAGCAAGGCCAACTACAATGAGCAGTTCTTC. Encoded protein: CASKANYNEQFF. The chain employs TRBV6-6 and TRBJ2-1; D unclear. The CDR3 loop spans 12 amino acids. Trimming removed 7 bases at V and 3 bases at J, with 7 bases between. CDR1 is MNHNY, CDR2 SVGAGI, per germline (reference sequence).

There are a few counts of this clonotype. The chain is built from TRBV20-1 and TRBJ1-5, with a weak D call TRBD1 (5 bases). This CDR3 has 13 amino acids. Germline V gives CDR1 DFQATT, CDR2 SNEGSKA (reference sequence). CDR3 residues: CSTTPPGDQPQHF. The CDR3 DNA sequence: TGCAGCACGACCCCCCCGGGGGACCAGCCCCAGCATTTT.

The chain joins TRBV5-1 to TRBJ1-1, with D maybe TRBD1 (5 bases). Germline V gene sequence: CDR1 SGHRS, CDR2 YFSETQ. The V end was cut by 1 base, the J end by 3 bases, with 13 bases between. The CDR3 loop spans 15 amino acids. CDR3 in DNA: TGCGCCAGCAGCTTGCCTGCGGGGCCCGACACTGAAGCTTTCTTT. This gives the protein CASSLPAGPDTEAFF. Complete variable domain (other parts from reference TRBV5-1 and TRBJ1-1): KAGVTQTPRYLIKTRGQQVTLSCSPISGHRSVSWYQQTPGQGLQFLFEYFSETQRNKGNFPGRFSGRQFSNSRSEMNVSTLELGDSALYLCASSLPAGPDTEAFFGQGTRLTVV.

V and J are TRBV7-2 and TRBJ1-4; D is unclear. The CDR3 has 11 amino acids. Trimming cost V 1 base and J 14 bases, with 8 bases left between them. Germline V CDR1 and CDR2: SGHTA, FQGNSA. The CDR3 sequence: CASSLGVGLFF. In nucleotides, the CDR3 is TGTGCCAGCAGCTTAGGGGTTGGGCTGTTTTTT.

The chain employs TRBV2 and TRBJ1-2, with TRBD1 identical over 9 bases. In germline, CDR1 is SNHLY, CDR2 FYNNEI. The CDR3 extends over 14 amino acids. Trimming cost V 7 bases and J 7 bases; bases outside gene matches: 10. In nucleotides, the CDR3 is TGTGCCAGCAACACGGGGGGACAGGGTTTTGGCTACACCTTC. Its protein product is CASNTGGQGFGYTF.

This clonotype was counted a few times. The gene calls are TRBV4-3 and TRBJ1-1; D is possibly TRBD1 (5 bases). Trimming took 0 bases from V and 6 from J, leaving 8 bases between them. This CDR3 has 13 residues. The V gene's germline CDR1 is LGHNA and CDR2 YSLEER. The CDR3 nucleotides read TGCGCCAGCAGCCAAGACCCGGGGGCTGAAGCTTTCTTT. Translated, it gives CASSQDPGAEAFF.